Presented here are 3 T cell receptor beta chains from one specimen sequenced in a study of blood T cell repertoires in COVID-19. Only in-frame clones appear in the TCRdb table, and some are missing; sequencing was by immunoSEQ multiplex PCR. The table shows 55,000 to 80,000 clones, with roughly 68% occurring only once. The sequenced sample consisted of peripheral blood. Receptors originate from a woman of 80 years or more with acute or convalescent COVID-19.

The CDR3 bases are TGTGCCAGTAGTATAACGTTAGTGGCGGATGAAAAACTGTTTTTT. Encoded protein: CASSITLVADEKLFF. The chain carries TRBV19 and TRBJ1-4; D not resolved. The germline CDR1 and CDR2 sequences are LNHDA and SQIVND (reference sequence). The germline V and J ends were trimmed by 2 bases and 6 bases, with 13 bases remaining between them. The CDR3 runs 15 residues.

The chain has TRBV5-1 and TRBJ2-3; 7 positions match TRBD1. This CDR3 has 14 residues. With 0 bases clipped from V and 10 bases from J, the junction kept 8 bases outside the gene matches. Germline V CDR1 and CDR2: SGHRS, YFSETQ. CDR3 nucleotides: TGCGCCAGCAGCTTGGAACAGGGGTATGGAGCGCAGTATTTT. Protein product: CASSLEQGYGAQYF.

In this sample, this clone turned up once. V and J are TRBV15 and TRBJ2-3; possibly TRBD2 for D (6 bases). V shed 3 bases and J shed 2 bases, with 12 bases lying between them. Looked up from germline, CDR1 is LNHNV and CDR2 is YYDKDF (reference sequence). This CDR3 spans 15 amino acids. DNA for the CDR3: TGTGCCACCAGCAGGGGTGGGGAGGTCACAGATACGCAGTATTTT. Translation: CATSRGGEVTDTQYF.